The present TCR beta chain was sequenced within a study of patients and donors after allogeneic stem cell transplantation. TCRdb recomputed calls from the RT-PCR reads with MiXCR, one row per CDR3 protein. Here the sample spans about 150,000 distinct CDR3 sequences, about a third being singletons. CDR3 length: 14 amino acids. CDR1 and CDR2 from the germline V gene are SGHRS and YFSETQ. The germline V and J ends were trimmed by 4 bases and 5 bases, with 12 bases remaining between them. The sample holds many counts of this clonotype. The sequenced material came from blood, either unsorted or a sorted T cell fraction (not recorded which). The sequence derives from a human donor who was either an allogeneic HSCT recipient or a stem cell or donor lymphocyte infusion donor (not recorded which). It is not recorded whose cells these are; they may come from a transplant donor. The chain combines TRBV5-1 with TRBJ1-4; D is unclear. The CDR3 region is CASSAGPTNEKLFF. The CDR3 bases are TGCGCCAGCAGCGCCGGCCCTACCAATGAAAAACTGTTTTTT.